The 18 T cell receptor beta chains presented below share a single source sample, sequenced in a study of CD4+ T cells in melanoma. Sequenced by immunoSEQ multiplex PCR; TCRdb stores in-frame clones only, minus some. The sample has more than 90,000 clones; about 92% are singletons. The sequencing input was peripheral blood. The receptor source for this set is a human donor with melanoma.

V and J are TRBV19 and TRBJ2-7; D might be TRBD1 (5 bases). V lost 6 bases and J 3 bases, leaving 12 bases between the germline ends. The CDR3 extends over 13 amino acids. The V gene's germline CDR1 is LNHDA and CDR2 SQIVND (reference sequence). CDR3 loop: CASSIRGHYEQYF. CDR3 bases: TGTGCCAGTAGCATAAGGGGCCACTACGAGCAGTACTTC.

V gene TRBV5-6 combines with J gene TRBJ1-2; a weak D match, TRBD1 (5 bases). CDR1 SGHDT and CDR2 YYEEEE come from the germline V gene. The CDR3 loop spans 14 amino acids. V was cut by 2 bases and J by 0 bases, with 8 bases left in between. The CDR3 region has the DNA TGTGCCAGCAGCTTTTGGGGGACTAACTATGGCTACACCTTC. Translating it yields CASSFWGTNYGYTF.

This clone has a single count. The chain recombines TRBV9 with TRBJ2-3; D possibly matches TRBD1 or TRBD2 (6 bases each). Germline CDR1 SGDLS, CDR2 YYNGEE. This CDR3 is built from 15 residues. The V and J ends lost 1 base and 1 base respectively, with 10 bases between them. CDR3 region: CASSVSGEGTDTQYF. The DNA for the CDR3 is TGTGCCAGCAGCGTATCAGGGGAGGGCACAGATACGCAGTATTTT.

The rearrangement links TRBV4-1 to TRBJ2-2; 12 nucleotides match TRBD2. The CDR3 has 16 residues. V trimming: 1 base; J trimming: 8 bases; junction bases outside the gene matches: 5. In germline, CDR1 is MGHRA, CDR2 YSYEKL. The CDR3 here is CASSQVVLAGGGELFF. The CDR3 DNA reads TGCGCCAGCAGCCAAGTAGTACTAGCGGGGGGAGGGGAGCTGTTTTTT.

The V and J genes are TRBV4-3 and TRBJ2-3, with 11 bases lining up with TRBD2. Germline CDR1 is LGHNA and CDR2 is YSLEER. The CDR3 runs to 17 residues. Losses at the gene ends were 4 bases for V and 1 base for J; bases not matched to a gene: 7. CDR3 sequence: CASSLSLTSGGTDTQYF. The CDR3 nucleotides are TGCGCCAGCAGCCTCTCCCTGACTAGCGGGGGCACAGATACGCAGTATTTT.

The rearrangement links TRBV6-1 to TRBJ1-4; the match to TRBD1 covers 7 bases. From germline, CDR1 is MNHNS and CDR2 SASEGT. The J segment lost 3 bases and the V segment lost 3 bases, leaving 4 bases of the junction unmatched. This CDR3 region has 15 residues. As DNA, the CDR3 is TGTGCCAGCAGTGACTCGGACAGGTCTAATGAAAAACTGTTTTTT. Translation gives CASSDSDRSNEKLFF.

This clone was recorded once. This chain connects TRBV28 to TRBJ1-1, with TRBD1 matching over 7 bases. Germline values: CDR1 MDHEN, CDR2 SYDVKM. The CDR3 is 19 amino acids. J gave up 1 base and V 4 bases, and 18 bases lay outside the gene matches. The CDR3 spells CASSSYSSGGDSRNTEAFF. DNA of the CDR3: TGTGCCAGCAGTTCCTACTCGTCAGGGGGTGATAGTAGGAACACTGAAGCTTTCTTT.

The J gene is TRBJ1-1, the V gene TRBV19; D unresolved. Germline CDR1 is LNHDA and CDR2 is SQIVND (reference sequence). The CDR3 is made up of 13 amino acids. V lost 1 base and J lost 7, with 10 bases in between. The chain's CDR3 is CASSIAWTSEAFF. In DNA, the CDR3 is TGTGCCAGTAGTATAGCATGGACGAGTGAAGCTTTCTTT. Full variable domain (rest looked up from reference TRBV19 and TRBJ1-1): DGGITQSPKYLFRKEGQNVTLSCEQNLNHDAMYWYRQDPGQGLRLIYYSQIVNDFQKGDIAEGYSVSREKKESFPLTVTSAQKNPTAFYLCASSIAWTSEAFFGQGTRLTVV.

This clone turned up a few times. The rearrangement links TRBV7-2 to TRBJ1-4; no clear D. Germline lookup yields CDR1 SGHTA and CDR2 FQGNSA. The CDR3 consists of 15 residues. The V gene lost 5 bases and the J gene lost 8 bases, with 18 bases spanning the gap. CDR3 sequence reads: CASSAPGTYWEKLFF. CDR3 nucleotides: TGTGCCAGCAGCGCACCGGGAACCTACTGGGAAAAACTGTTTTTT.

The rearrangement uses TRBV28 and TRBJ2-7; maybe TRBD2 (5 bases). Germline V gene data show CDR1 as MDHEN and CDR2 as SYDVKM. V lost 3 bases, J lost 1 base, and 7 bases lay in between. This CDR3 spans 13 amino acids. CDR3 nucleotides: TGTGCCAGCAGTTTCCGCGGGTCCTACGAGCAGTACTTC. Translated: CASSFRGSYEQYF. The complete variable domain, with remaining parts taken from reference TRBV28 and TRBJ2-7, reads DVKVTQSSRYLVKRTGEKVFLECVQDMDHENMFWYRQDPGLGLRLIYFSYDVKMKEKGDIPEGYSVSREKKERFSLILESASTNQTSMYLCASSFRGSYEQYFGPGTRLTVT.

This clone has only one observation. The chain uses TRBV19 and TRBJ2-1; D unclear. Germline V lookup: CDR1 LNHDA, CDR2 SQIVND (reference sequence). This CDR3 contains 17 residues. Trimming stripped 6 bases from V and 0 bases from J, with 18 bases between. The CDR3 is CASSLESTMPSYNEQFF. The CDR3 DNA reads TGTGCCAGTAGCCTGGAGTCGACGATGCCCTCCTACAATGAGCAGTTCTTC. Combining the CDR3 with reference TRBV19 and TRBJ2-1 gives the whole variable domain DGGITQSPKYLFRKEGQNVTLSCEQNLNHDAMYWYRQDPGQGLRLIYYSQIVNDFQKGDIAEGYSVSREKKESFPLTVTSAQKNPTAFYLCASSLESTMPSYNEQFFGPGTRLTVL.

This chain uses TRBV6-6 with TRBJ2-7; D is possibly TRBD1 (6 bases). The CDR3 has 16 amino acids. From germline, CDR1 is MNHNY and CDR2 SVGAGI (reference sequence). Trimming stripped 0 bases from V and 3 bases from J, with 15 bases between. DNA of the CDR3: TGTGCCAGCAGTTACTCGGCAGGGGCACCGAACTACGAGCAGTACTTC. Its translation is CASSYSAGAPNYEQYF.

The V call is TRBV18, the J call TRBJ1-4, with a possible D match to TRBD1 (6 bases). Germline lookup yields CDR1 KGHSH and CDR2 LQKENI. V lost 3 bases to trimming and J lost 6 bases, with 11 bases between them. CDR3 length: 14 amino acids. The DNA of the CDR3 is TGTGCCAGCTCACCCTGGACAGAGTATGAAAAACTGTTTTTT. Translation: CASSPWTEYEKLFF.

The gene calls are TRBV6-5 and TRBJ2-5; tentatively, D is TRBD1 (6 bases). Trimming took off 2 bases at V and 10 bases at J, with 11 bases between the two ends. In germline, CDR1 is MNHEY, CDR2 SVGAGI. This CDR3 is 12 amino acids long. In DNA, the CDR3 is TGTGCCAGCAGTTACGACAGGAGGATCCAGTACTTC. This sequence encodes CASSYDRRIQYF.

The chain joins TRBV7-6 to TRBJ2-1, with 7 bases aligning to TRBD2. Trimming cost V 5 bases and J 4 bases; bases outside gene matches: 11. This CDR3 is built from 16 residues. Germline CDR1 reads SGHVS; CDR2 reads FNYEAQ. CDR3 region: CASSLSVGGTYNEQFF. The CDR3, as DNA: TGTGCCAGCAGCCTATCGGTGGGGGGGACTTACAATGAGCAGTTCTTC.

The chain joins TRBV2 to TRBJ1-2; TRBD1 matches 7 bases. The CDR3 sequence is 16 residues long. Germline values: CDR1 SNHLY, CDR2 FYNNEI. Trimming took 3 bases from V and 3 from J; bases not matched to a gene: 10. The CDR3 sequence: CASSDPRATGYYGYTF. In nucleotides, the CDR3 is TGTGCCAGCAGTGACCCACGAGCGACAGGGTACTATGGCTACACCTTC.

V and J are TRBV27 and TRBJ2-1; TRBD2 matches 7 bases. Germline V gene data show CDR1 as MNHEY and CDR2 as SMNVEV (reference sequence). This CDR3 has 19 amino acids. J lost 2 bases, V lost 1 base, and 14 bases had no gene match. Here the CDR3 DNA reads TGTGCCAGCAGTTTATATGGCCCTGGGTTTGGGGGGGCCTACAATGAGCAGTTCTTC. It yields the protein CASSLYGPGFGGAYNEQFF.

The chain employs TRBV25-1 and TRBJ2-7, with D unresolved. The V end was cut by 0 bases, the J end by 0 bases, with 6 bases between. The V gene's germline CDR1 is MGHDK and CDR2 SYGVNS. The CDR3 has 14 amino acids. The CDR3, as DNA: TGTGCCAGCAGTGAATATGGCCGCTCCTACGAGCAGTACTTC. This sequence encodes CASSEYGRSYEQYF.